The 31 T cell receptor beta chains presented below share a single source sample, sequenced in a study of blood T cell repertoires in COVID-19. The assay was immunoSEQ multiplex PCR, and TCRdb's table has in-frame clones only and misses some. The repertoire holds about 6,400 clones, with roughly 84% as singletons. Material for sequencing was peripheral blood. The receptor source for this set is a human donor with active COVID-19. The donor label of this sample is uncertain.

The chain employs TRBV30 and TRBJ1-1; D is possibly TRBD1 (6 bases). The germline gives CDR1 GTSNPN, CDR2 SVGIG (reference sequence). The length of the CDR3 is 14 residues. The V end was cut by 0 bases, the J end by 6 bases, with 14 bases between. CDR3 coding DNA: TGTGCCTGGAGTGTCCGGACAGACCTGCCTGAAGCTTTCTTT. Protein: CAWSVRTDLPEAFF. The entire variable domain, with the rest obtained from reference TRBV30 and TRBJ1-1, is as follows: SQTIHQWPATLVQPVGSPLSLECTVEGTSNPNLYWYRQAAGRGLQLLFYSVGIGQISSEVPQNLSASRPQDRQFILSSKKLLLSDSGFYLCAWSVRTDLPEAFFGQGTRLTVV.

A single count supports this clone. The gene calls are TRBV5-6 and TRBJ1-5; 8 positions match TRBD1. The CDR3 loop spans 16 amino acids. CDR1 is SGHDT and CDR2 is YYEEEE in the germline V gene. Trimming cost V 4 bases and J 0 bases; bases outside gene matches: 6. The CDR3 loop is CASSTLGQGSNQPQHF. CDR3 nucleotides: TGTGCCAGCAGCACCCTCGGACAGGGTAGCAATCAGCCCCAGCATTTT.

A single count supports this clone. This chain links TRBV2 with TRBJ2-5; TRBD2 aligns across 8 bases. The germline gives CDR1 SNHLY, CDR2 FYNNEI. The CDR3 consists of 14 residues. With V trimmed by 5 bases and J by 5 bases, 7 bases remained unmatched. CDR3 in DNA: TGTGCCAGCAGTCGAGGACTAGCTGAGGAGACCCAGTACTTC. Translation: CASSRGLAEETQYF.

The chain employs TRBV5-1 and TRBJ2-1, with 7 bases that match TRBD1. J lost 5 bases, V lost 2 bases, and 7 bases had no gene match. In germline, CDR1 is SGHRS, CDR2 YFSETQ. CDR3 size: 15 residues. The CDR3 DNA reads TGCGCCAGCAGCTTCACAGGGGTGGGAAACAATGAGCAGTTCTTC. This encodes CASSFTGVGNNEQFF.

The CDR3 reads CASSVYRDSNNQPQHF. CDR3 nucleotide sequence: TGTGCCAGCAGCGTGTACCGGGACAGCAACAATCAGCCCCAGCATTTT. The genes are TRBV5-6 and TRBJ1-5; the match to TRBD1 covers 7 bases. The J segment lost 3 bases and the V segment lost 4 bases, leaving 10 bases of the junction unmatched. The CDR3 is 16 residues long. Germline V gene lookup returns CDR1 SGHDT and CDR2 YYEEEE.

This clone has only one observation. The chain couples TRBV5-1 to TRBJ2-2; 7 nucleotides match TRBD2. Germline V lookup: CDR1 SGHRS, CDR2 YFSETQ. The trim removed 2 bases at V and 0 bases at J, leaving 4 bases unmatched. The CDR3 is made up of 16 amino acids. This CDR3 is CASSFAGAANTGELFF. CDR3 DNA: TGCGCCAGCAGCTTCGCGGGAGCGGCGAACACCGGGGAGCTGTTTTTT.

The chain joins TRBV2 to TRBJ2-1, with D uncertain. V lost 10 bases and J lost 1, with 17 bases in between. The germline V gene has CDR1 SNHLY and CDR2 FYNNEI. There are 15 residues in the CDR3. CDR3 DNA sequence: TGTGCCACTACTAATCGGCCGATATCCTACAATGAGCAGTTCTTC. Translating gives CATTNRPISYNEQFF.

The rearrangement links TRBV10-2 to TRBJ1-2; tentative D call: TRBD1 (5 bases). The CDR3 is made up of 14 amino acids. Looked up from germline, CDR1 is WSHSY and CDR2 is SAAADI. V shed 4 bases and J shed 7 bases, with 16 bases lying between them. CDR3 region: CASSATDTGAGYTF. The CDR3 bases are TGCGCCAGCAGTGCGACCGACACTGGGGCTGGCTACACCTTC.

This chain links TRBV3-1 (or the pseudogene TRBV3-2) with TRBJ1-2, with 10 bases that match TRBD1. V dropped 4 bases and J dropped 6; count of bases not matched to a gene: 5. The germline V gene encodes CDR1 LGHDT and CDR2 YNNKEL (reference sequence). The CDR3 runs to 14 residues. The chain's CDR3 is CASSLMDRGNGYTF. The DNA of the CDR3 is TGTGCCAGCAGCCTTATGGACAGGGGGAATGGCTACACCTTC.

J is TRBJ1-1 and V is TRBV14; D gene unclear. The germline CDR1 and CDR2 sequences are SGHDN and FVKESK. Trimming cost V 4 bases and J 1 base, with 7 bases left between them. The CDR3 is 13 residues long. In DNA form, the CDR3 reads TGTGCCAGCAGCCCGGGTTGGAACACTGAAGCTTTCTTT. Its translation: CASSPGWNTEAFF.

The rearrangement links TRBV2 to TRBJ1-2; the D is unclear. The CDR3 sequence is 14 residues long. The germline V gene encodes CDR1 SNHLY and CDR2 FYNNEI. V shed 6 bases and J shed 4 bases, with 15 bases lying between them. The CDR3 sequence is CASRVPSGTYGYTF. As DNA, the CDR3 is TGTGCCAGCAGAGTCCCTTCGGGTACCTATGGCTACACCTTC.

The V and J genes are TRBV30 and TRBJ1-5; D not certain. With 2 bases removed from V and 3 bases from J, the gap between germline ends came to 14 bases. Germline CDR1 reads GTSNPN; CDR2 reads SVGIG (reference sequence). The CDR3 loop spans 15 amino acids. CDR3 sequence: CAWSMGDGPNQPQHF. Written as DNA, the CDR3 is TGTGCCTGGAGTATGGGCGATGGGCCCAATCAGCCCCAGCATTTT.

This clone was detected only once. This chain connects TRBV19 to TRBJ1-5; possible D gene TRBD1, 5 bases. The germline V gene has CDR1 LNHDA and CDR2 SQIVND (reference sequence). Trimming removed 5 bases at V and 9 bases at J, with 17 bases between. The CDR3 extends over 14 amino acids. CDR3 amino acids: CASSDRQQRTPQHF. CDR3 DNA: TGTGCCAGTAGTGACAGACAACAACGTACGCCCCAGCATTTT.

The chain couples TRBV20-1 to TRBJ2-3; D is uncertain. The CDR3 extends over 11 amino acids. Trimming stripped 3 bases from V and 1 base from J, with 2 bases between. CDR1 and CDR2 (germline): DFQATT, SNEGSKA (reference sequence). In DNA, the CDR3 is TGCAGTGCTAGCGGCACAGATACGCAGTATTTT. Protein: CSASGTDTQYF.

This clone came up once. The gene calls are TRBV4-3 and TRBJ2-3; 8 bases fit TRBD2. The junction had 9 bases not matched to a gene; V was cut back by 10 bases and J by 6 bases. The CDR3 is 13 residues long. CDR1 is LGHNA, CDR2 YSLEER, per germline. CDR3 sequence: CATGRRGGDTQYF. For the CDR3, the DNA is TGCGCCACCGGCAGGCGCGGGGGGGATACGCAGTATTTT.

This chain connects TRBV6-2 or TRBV6-3 to TRBJ2-3; D remains unclear. The V end lost 5 bases, the J end lost 2 bases, and 5 bases lay between the germline ends. Germline CDR1 is MNHEY and CDR2 is SVGEGT. The CDR3 sequence is 12 residues long. CDR3 in amino acids: CASSTNTDTQYF. The CDR3 region has the DNA TGTGCCAGCAGTACAAACACAGATACGCAGTATTTT.

A single count supports this clone. The chain recombines TRBV19 with TRBJ2-2; D call uncertain. With 4 bases removed from V and 0 bases from J, the gap between germline ends came to 3 bases. CDR3 size: 13 residues. Germline V CDR1 and CDR2: LNHDA, SQIVND (reference sequence). CDR3 sequence reads: CASSNSNTGELFF. DNA of the CDR3: TGTGCCAGTAGTAACTCGAACACCGGGGAGCTGTTTTTT.

The chain is built from TRBV11-2 and TRBJ2-7; TRBD1 matches at 7 bases. Germline V gives CDR1 SGHAT, CDR2 FQNNGV. The CDR3 consists of 13 residues. V lost 3 bases, J lost 2 bases, and 1 base stayed unmatched. Here the CDR3 reads CASSLGQTYEQYF. The CDR3 nucleotides read TGTGCCAGCAGCTTGGGACAGACCTACGAGCAGTACTTC.

This clone appeared a few times. The chain combines TRBV6-6 with TRBJ1-6; 10 nucleotides match TRBD1. Germline CDR1 is MNHNY and CDR2 is SVGAGI (reference sequence). This CDR3 is built from 15 residues. Trimming removed 2 bases from V and 12 bases from J; junction bases left unmatched: 7. In nucleotides, the CDR3 is TGTGCCAGCAGTTACCCAGGGACAGGGGCGGAACCCCTCCACTTT. The encoded protein is CASSYPGTGAEPLHF.

The table lists this clone with a count of one. The genes are TRBV7-2 and TRBJ2-1; 12 positions agree with TRBD2. The CDR3 extends over 14 amino acids. The V segment lost 2 bases and the J segment 10 bases; nucleotides outside the gene matches: 3. Germline loops: CDR1 SGHTA, CDR2 FQGNSA. Here the CDR3 DNA reads TGTGCCAGCAGCTTACGTCTAGCGGGAGGGGAGCAGTTCTTC. This gives the protein CASSLRLAGGEQFF.

This clone was counted once. The V and J genes are TRBV2 and TRBJ2-5, with TRBD2 matching over 12 bases. Germline values: CDR1 SNHLY, CDR2 FYNNEI. This CDR3 region has 15 residues. The V gene end was trimmed by 7 bases and the J gene end by 1 base; junction bases not matched to a gene: 4. The CDR3 loop reads CASTRLAGVQETQYF. The CDR3 DNA follows: TGTGCCAGCACACGACTAGCGGGAGTCCAAGAGACCCAGTACTTC.

The chain couples TRBV15 to TRBJ1-5, with D tentatively TRBD1 (6 bases). The CDR3 sequence is 15 residues long. CDR1 is LNHNV and CDR2 is YYDKDF in the germline V gene (reference sequence). V lost 5 bases and J lost 0, with 11 bases in between. CDR3 loop: CATSEDRNSNQPQHF. The CDR3 DNA follows: TGTGCCACCAGCGAAGACAGGAATAGCAATCAGCCCCAGCATTTT.

The CDR3 bases are TGTGCCAGCACAGCCAGAGGCTCCTACAATGAGCAGTTCTTC. Protein sequence: CASTARGSYNEQFF. J is TRBJ2-1 and V is TRBV6-5; D unresolved. Germline loops: CDR1 MNHEY, CDR2 SVGAGI. V was cut by 7 bases and J by 0 bases, with 10 bases left in between. The CDR3 consists of 14 residues.

The V gene is TRBV5-4, the J gene TRBJ2-5; TRBD2 matches 9 bases. The CDR3 totals 16 residues. CDR1 and CDR2 from the germline V gene are SGHNT and YYREEE (reference sequence). V lost 4 bases, J lost 5 bases, and 12 bases stayed unmatched. CDR3 loop: CASSTSVAGVGETQYF. In DNA form, the CDR3 reads TGTGCCAGCAGCACGTCGGTAGCGGGAGTGGGGGAGACCCAGTACTTC.

This rearrangement joins TRBV30 to TRBJ2-1; weak D call: TRBD2 (7 bases). The germline CDR1 and CDR2 sequences are GTSNPN and SVGIG (reference sequence). The CDR3 has 14 residues. The CDR3 protein is CAWGGKRGYNEQFF. The DNA for the CDR3 is TGTGCGTGGGGGGGCAAGCGGGGCTACAATGAGCAGTTCTTC.

The genes are TRBV3-1 (or the pseudogene TRBV3-2) and TRBJ1-4, with TRBD1 matching 7 bases. Per the germline V gene, CDR1 is LGHDT and CDR2 is YNNKEL (reference sequence). The length of the CDR3 is 14 residues. V gave up 0 bases and J gave up 8 bases; unmatched junction bases: 3. The CDR3 loop is CASSQDSGGEKLFF. CDR3 nucleotides: TGTGCCAGCAGCCAAGATTCAGGGGGAGAAAAACTGTTTTTT.

The chain uses TRBV2 and TRBJ2-1; perhaps TRBD2 as D (6 bases). The CDR3 contains 16 residues. Looked up from germline, CDR1 is SNHLY and CDR2 is FYNNEI. V shed 5 bases and J shed 8 bases, with 22 bases lying between them. The CDR3 DNA reads TGTGCCAGCAGTCCCAACCTGGGACTTTCGGCTCATGAGCAGTTCTTC. As protein: CASSPNLGLSAHEQFF.

This clone appeared a few times. The rearrangement joins TRBV18 to TRBJ2-1; 7 bases agree with TRBD2. V trimming: 5 bases; J trimming: 9 bases; junction bases outside the gene matches: 10. CDR3 length equals 14 residues. Germline loops: CDR1 KGHSH, CDR2 LQKENI. The CDR3 DNA follows: TGTGCCAGCTCAAAAACTAGCGCCGTGGGTGAGCAGTTCTTC. Encoded protein: CASSKTSAVGEQFF.

The rearrangement joins TRBV6-4 to TRBJ1-1; TRBD1 aligns across 9 bases. CDR1 is MRHNA and CDR2 is SNTAGT in the germline V gene. V shed 6 bases, J shed 2 bases, and the junction held 4 bases outside the gene matches. The CDR3 is made up of 14 amino acids. The CDR3 sequence is CASSLTGGNTEAFF. In DNA, the CDR3 is TGTGCCAGCAGCCTCACAGGGGGCAACACTGAAGCTTTCTTT.

This clone was detected once. The V and J genes are TRBV30 and TRBJ1-5, with a possible D match to TRBD1 (5 bases). V was clipped by 5 bases and J by 4 bases, with 12 bases between them. CDR1 is GTSNPN, CDR2 SVGIG, per germline (reference sequence). This CDR3 is 13 amino acids long. CDR3 bases: TGTGCCTGGGCGCCGGGGGTGAATCAGCCCCAGCATTTT. This encodes CAWAPGVNQPQHF.

The CDR3 DNA reads as TGCGCCAGCAGCCAAGTTTCGCGAGGTACGCAGTATTTT. Residues: CASSQVSRGTQYF. The genes are TRBV4-1 and TRBJ2-3; D unresolved. Trimming removed 1 base from V and 8 bases from J, with 10 bases in between. There are 13 residues in the CDR3. Per germline, CDR1 MGHRA and CDR2 YSYEKL.